Included here is one TCR beta chain sequence, with context. The antigen it binds to is not known. It has no much larger one-base neighbor in the sample; base qualities were not kept. TCRbeta CDR3 regions were amplified from genomic DNA using the immunoSEQ Assay, a bias-controlled multiplex PCR. On the authors' methods: The number of nucleated cells in each sample was estimated by amplification of reference gene primers within the assay. Sequence reads were collapsed and filtered to measure the absolute abundance of every unique TCRbeta CDR3 rearrangement. Productive Simpson clonality was computed per sample as the square root of Simpson's diversity index over productive rearrangements. The clones in this table, taken by TCRdb from immuneACCESS, are in-frame only. Not every clone is retained; where verified, under half of the shortfall comes from an unresolved V gene, and the cause of the rest is unknown. Clone size and V and J calls were adopted from that table, with D and trimming inferred from the DNA. The sample table holds about 150,000 clones, of which roughly 80% were seen once. Of the sample, more than 5.5% falls within the top ten clones.

This sample stems from a study of blood T cell repertoires in COVID-19 (TCRdb year 2020). Notes on the research overall: The collaborator samples originated in the United States, Italy and Spain and spanned the acute and convalescent phases of COVID-19. The material from the prospective study consisted of cDNA or gDNA derived from T cells, B-cell-depleted T cells, or PBMCs. Deeply sampled blood TCRbeta repertoires from subjects exposed to, actively infected with, or recovered from COVID-19 were included in the dataset. A freely available public database, intended as a resource for researchers studying the immune response to SARS-CoV-2, is where the repertoires were released. The samples were drawn from the first 160 participants of the ongoing ImmuneRACE study and from 950 to 1,500 subjects provided by 6 global collaborators. Nearly every sample came with metadata listing a de-identified subject ID, COVID-19 status, age in years and sex. Where available, HLA class I and class II types were taken from metadata supplied by the sample provider and were not determined by assay-based typing. General findings and caveats noted by the study authors: Clinical and demographic metadata were provided uncurated, with the amount varying by source and participant.

Participants in the prospective study were enrolled through a virtual design, were aged about 18 to 100 years, and lived in 24 United States geographic areas. In the prospective study, participants were assigned to cohorts based on the clinical history participants reported in a screening survey and a study questionnaire. ImmuneRACE Cohort 3 recovered participants were defined by two consecutive negative NP/OP PCR tests, healthcare professional clearance, or symptom resolution. In the prospective study, mobile phlebotomists collected whole blood, serum and a nasopharyngeal or oropharyngeal swab from each participant. Prospective study participants could optionally give additional blood draws and questionnaires over a roughly two-month period. Before DNA extraction, blood samples from the prospective study were shipped at room temperature or frozen. The clonotype comes from a man aged 45-65 years who had recovered from COVID-19. The sample taken for sequencing was PBMCs or T cells enriched from blood (not recorded which).

Here the CDR3 is given as CASSQDLGGSGEAFF. The base sequence is TGTGCCAGCAGCCAAGATTTGGGGGGGAGTGGTGAAGCTTTCTTT. The sequence joins TRBV14 to TRBJ1-1, and TRBD1 may be the D gene, going by 5 matching bases. Counted from cysteine to phenylalanine, this CDR3 has 15 amino acids. The DNA shown is the 45-base CDR3, in frame from base 1. V is shortened by 0 bases, J by 7 bases, and the region joining them spans 15 bases. CDR1 and CDR2 were assigned from the germline V gene as SGHDN and FVKESK.